This is a list of T cell receptor beta chains from one sample in a study of blood T cells in healthy people across ages. TCRdb processed the 5' RACE reads anew with MiXCR; each CDR3 protein has one entry. The table has roughly 1,500,000 distinct CDR3 sequences, 30% to 40% seen once. Sequenced: blood. Receptors were obtained from a woman in her twenties or thirties in good health. CDR3s leave out the opening cysteine and the closing phenylalanine or tryptophan. Each record gives: V gene, J gene, CDR3 protein.

>TRBV2|TRBJ2-1
ASSKNSQGYAEQF
>TRBV4-2|TRBJ2-5
ASSREGETQY
>TRBV5-1|TRBJ2-3
ASRRSQPSTDTQY
>TRBV7-9|TRBJ2-7
ASSPRRDRVCEQY
>TRBV10-3|TRBJ2-1
AISEGGNKNEQF
>TRBV13|TRBJ1-1
ASSEPGTDPDKAF
>TRBV27|TRBJ2-3
ASSPSALGDSTDTQY
>TRBV6-6|TRBJ2-2
ASSYSGGNTGELF
>TRBV7-9|TRBJ1-5
ASSSQEQPQH
>TRBV20-1|TRBJ1-1
SARATSGRSEAF
>TRBV5-1|TRBJ2-5
ASSHRDRGGISQY
>TRBV2|TRBJ1-1
ASSEGTRNTEAF
>TRBV24-1|TRBJ2-2
ATKGTGVFGELF
>TRBV7-2|TRBJ2-3
ASSSPPEGTGSTDTQY
>TRBV4-1|TRBJ1-1
ASSQGGSGREAF
>TRBV10-3|TRBJ2-3
AISVKVAGVSTDTQY
>TRBV7-2|TRBJ2-1
ASSRRQDYNEQF
>TRBV5-1|TRBJ2-3
AGSLLGTSGTDTQY
>TRBV7-9|TRBJ2-1
ASSPARQGSSYNEQF
>TRBV12-3/TRBV12-4|TRBJ1-1
ASKGTMNTEAF
>TRBV15|TRBJ2-5
ATSRDGRGGQETQY
>TRBV3-1|TRBJ2-3
ASSQAGGHTDTQY
>TRBV9|TRBJ2-3
ASSVGGDRAIDTQY
>TRBV28|TRBJ2-2
ASRAGGTGELF
>TRBV7-2|.
ASSLTLQGLEQY